This is a list of T cell receptor beta chains from one sample in a study of cytomegalovirus exposure and HLA in healthy donors. The repertoire was sequenced with immunoSEQ multiplex PCR; TCRdb's copy has only in-frame clones and lacks some. In total, the table holds some 130,000 clones. The sequenced sample consisted of PBMCs. These receptor sequences come from a woman aged 40 to 55 in good health and CMV-seropositive. CDR3s include the opening cysteine and the closing phenylalanine or tryptophan. A D gene is named only where the DNA matches it firmly.

CDR3aa: CASSPELGLYNEQFF
CDR3nt: TGTGCCAGCAGCCCGGAACTGGGACTCTACAATGAGCAGTTCTTC
j_gene: TRBJ2-1
v_gene: TRBV5-5
d_gene: -

CDR3aa: CASSKSITYEQYF
CDR3nt: TGTGCCAGCAGCAAAAGCATCACCTACGAGCAGTACTTC
j_gene: TRBJ2-7
v_gene: TRBV28
d_gene: -

CDR3aa: CASSSDRGSDRSSYNEQFF
CDR3nt: TGTGCCAGCAGCTCTGACAGGGGGAGCGATCGGAGCTCCTACAATGAGCAGTTCTTC
j_gene: TRBJ2-1
v_gene: TRBV7-9
d_gene: TRBD1

CDR3aa: CASSLAETQYF
CDR3nt: TGTGCCAGCAGCTTAGCGGAGACCCAGTACTTC
j_gene: TRBJ2-5
v_gene: TRBV11-2
d_gene: -

CDR3aa: CASSRTGVYEQYF
CDR3nt: TGTGCCAGCTCACGGACAGGAGTCTACGAGCAGTACTTC
j_gene: TRBJ2-7
v_gene: TRBV18
d_gene: TRBD1

CDR3aa: CASSAPGLAGVSYEQYF
CDR3nt: TGTGCCAGCAGCGCCCCGGGACTAGCGGGAGTGTCCTACGAGCAGTACTTC
j_gene: TRBJ2-7
v_gene: TRBV11-2
d_gene: TRBD2

CDR3aa: CAISESAGAHEQYF
CDR3nt: TGTGCCATCAGTGAGTCGGCAGGGGCCCACGAGCAGTACTTC
j_gene: TRBJ2-7
v_gene: TRBV10-3
d_gene: -

CDR3aa: CASSKQAGGCSGANVLTF
CDR3nt: TGTGCCAGCAGCAAGCAAGCCGGAGGCTGCTCTGGGGCCAACGTCCTGACTTTC
j_gene: TRBJ2-6
v_gene: TRBV21-1
d_gene: -

CDR3aa: CASIPTSGRAYEQYF
CDR3nt: TGTGCCAGCATCCCGACTAGCGGGAGGGCCTACGAGCAGTACTTC
j_gene: TRBJ2-7
v_gene: TRBV5-8
d_gene: TRBD2

CDR3aa: CASSLGGLMGEQYF
CDR3nt: TGTGCCAGCAGTTTAGGAGGACTAATGGGGGAGCAGTACTTC
j_gene: TRBJ2-7
v_gene: TRBV27
d_gene: -

CDR3aa: CASSLGQGEYGYTF
CDR3nt: TGCGCCAGCAGCTTGGGACAGGGAGAATATGGCTACACCTTC
j_gene: TRBJ1-2
v_gene: TRBV5-1
d_gene: TRBD1

CDR3aa: CASSFATGDGETQYF
CDR3nt: TGTGCCAGCAGCTTTGCAACAGGGGATGGGGAGACCCAGTACTTC
j_gene: TRBJ2-5
v_gene: TRBV5-5
d_gene: TRBD1

CDR3aa: CASSRLAGGRNEQFF
CDR3nt: TGTGCCAGCAGCCGACTAGCGGGAGGCCGCAATGAGCAGTTCTTC
j_gene: TRBJ2-1
v_gene: TRBV9
d_gene: TRBD2

CDR3aa: CASSLSTGANTEAFF
CDR3nt: TGTGCCAGCAGTTTATCAACAGGCGCGAACACTGAAGCTTTCTTT
j_gene: TRBJ1-1
v_gene: TRBV27
d_gene: -

CDR3aa: CASSPRRTGGRGNEQFF
CDR3nt: TGTGCCAGCAGCCCCCGCCGGACTGGCGGGAGGGGCAATGAGCAGTTCTTC
j_gene: TRBJ2-1
v_gene: TRBV7-3
d_gene: TRBD2

CDR3aa: CASSTKGQGPYNQPQHF
CDR3nt: TGTGCCAGCAGCACCAAAGGACAGGGGCCGTATAATCAGCCCCAGCATTTT
j_gene: TRBJ1-5
v_gene: TRBV21-1
d_gene: -

CDR3aa: CASSEARGLVDGKSYEQYF
CDR3nt: TGTGCCAGCAGTGAAGCCAGGGGACTAGTAGATGGGAAGTCCTACGAGCAGTACTTC
j_gene: TRBJ2-7
v_gene: TRBV2
d_gene: TRBD2

CDR3aa: CASSIGTSGQETQYF
CDR3nt: TGTGCCAGCAGCATTGGCACTAGCGGACAAGAGACCCAGTACTTC
j_gene: TRBJ2-5
v_gene: TRBV5-8
d_gene: TRBD2

CDR3aa: CASRHAPTGGRGELFF
CDR3nt: TGTGCCAGCAGACACGCTCCTACAGGGGGACGCGGGGAGCTGTTTTTT
j_gene: TRBJ2-2
v_gene: TRBV28
d_gene: TRBD1

CDR3aa: CASSVGQGFYGYTF
CDR3nt: TGTGCCAGCAGCGTAGGTCAGGGGTTCTATGGCTACACCTTC
j_gene: TRBJ1-2
v_gene: TRBV9
d_gene: -

CDR3aa: CASSITGINTGELFF
CDR3nt: TGTGCCAGTAGTATAACCGGGATCAACACCGGGGAGCTGTTTTTT
j_gene: TRBJ2-2
v_gene: TRBV19
d_gene: -

CDR3aa: CASSVGAGVGNEQFF
CDR3nt: TGTGCCAGCAGCGTAGGAGCGGGAGTGGGAAATGAGCAGTTCTTC
j_gene: TRBJ2-1
v_gene: TRBV9
d_gene: TRBD2

CDR3aa: CASRKDSFNEKLFF
CDR3nt: TGTGCCAGCAGGAAGGACAGTTTTAATGAAAAACTGTTTTTT
j_gene: TRBJ1-4
v_gene: TRBV7-9
d_gene: -